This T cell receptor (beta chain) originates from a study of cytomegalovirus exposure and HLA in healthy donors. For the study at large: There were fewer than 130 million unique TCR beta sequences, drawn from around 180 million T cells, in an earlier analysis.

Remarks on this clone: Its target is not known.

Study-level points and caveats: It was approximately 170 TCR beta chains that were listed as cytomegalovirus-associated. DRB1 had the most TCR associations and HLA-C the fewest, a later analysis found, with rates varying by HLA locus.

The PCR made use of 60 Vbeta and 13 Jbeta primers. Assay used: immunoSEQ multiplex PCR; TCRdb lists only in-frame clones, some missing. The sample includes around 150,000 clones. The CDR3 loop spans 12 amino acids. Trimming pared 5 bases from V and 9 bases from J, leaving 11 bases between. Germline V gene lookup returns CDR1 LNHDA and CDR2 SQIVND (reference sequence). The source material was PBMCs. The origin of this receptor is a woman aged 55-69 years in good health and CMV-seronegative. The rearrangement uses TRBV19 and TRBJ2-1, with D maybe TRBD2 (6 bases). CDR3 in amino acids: CASSFPSAEQFF. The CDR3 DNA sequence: TGTGCCAGTAGTTTTCCTAGCGCTGAGCAGTTCTTC.